The clone carrying this T cell receptor beta chain was detected once. V gave up 7 bases and J gave up 4 bases, with 11 bases separating them. Germline V CDR1 and CDR2: MNHNY, SVGAGI (reference sequence). The CDR3 covers 13 residues. This record comes from a study of cytomegalovirus exposure and HLA in healthy donors. Primers: 60 Vbeta forward and 13 Jbeta reverse. Assay: immunoSEQ multiplex PCR; the TCRdb copy retains only in-frame clones and omits some. The repertoire holds under 200,000 clones, 84% seen once, with approximately 0.26% in the top ten. The receptor's source is a boy aged 5 to 17 in good health and CMV-seronegative. Material: PBMCs. This chain connects TRBV6-6 to TRBJ2-1, with D unresolved. CDR3 in amino acids: CASTQDTYNEQFF. CDR3 DNA: TGTGCCAGCACCCAAGACACTTACAATGAGCAGTTCTTC.